This is a list of T cell receptor beta chains from one sample in a study of regulatory and conventional T cells in RAG deficiency. Profiling relied on immunoSEQ multiplex PCR, and the TCRdb table lists in-frame clones only, not all of them. The repertoire consists of some 30,000 clones, with about 96% occurring once and the leading ten covering under 0.45%. This same sample was also taken into another study, of regulatory T cells.

The specimen was CD25- CD4+ T cells sorted from blood. These receptors came from a human donor in good health. CDR3s leave out the opening cysteine and the closing phenylalanine or tryptophan.

>TRBJ1-2|TRBV5-5
ASSLNWGQALGYT
>TRBJ2-7|TRBV27
ASSELAGGAYEQY
>TRBJ2-5|TRBV5-1
ASSPYRGSETQY
>TRBJ1-5|TRBV2
ASSGEGADNQPQH
>TRBJ1-1|TRBV5-8
ASSLYRGANTEAF
>TRBJ2-2|TRBV11-2
ASSLDGTGGLF
>TRBJ2-5|TRBV4-2
ASSQGGQKGETQY
>TRBJ2-7|TRBV12-5
ASGQGGEQY
>TRBJ2-7|TRBV5-4
ASSFPGTSGAYEQY
>TRBJ1-1|TRBV7-2
ASSLPGTAEAF
>TRBJ1-5|TRBV15
ATSPRSNSNQPQH
>TRBJ2-5|TRBV7-2
ASSLAGHRETQY
>TRBJ2-1|TRBV5-4
ASRLKSGTGGADEQF
>TRBJ1-2|TRBV29-1
SVEEGTGLRYGYT
>TRBJ1-1|TRBV27
ASSPRPGQGGANTEAF
>TRBJ1-5|TRBV18
ASSPEAGNNQPQH
>TRBJ1-5|TRBV21-1
ASSPRDRSNQPQH
>TRBJ2-5|TRBV6-1
ASILAGLNQETQY
>TRBJ1-1|TRBV30
AWNRDRDTEAF
>.|TRBV19
ASSTSYGTTGSEQY
>TRBJ2-5|TRBV18
ASSPSETQY
>TRBJ1-5|TRBV9
ASSGPPDRGTSNQPQH
>TRBJ1-4|TRBV4-2
ASSQGRQSEKLF
>TRBJ1-2|TRBV19
ASSILAVNGYT
>TRBJ2-3|TRBV25-1
ASSVGAGGTDTQY
>TRBJ2-7|TRBV4-2
ASSPEQTAAYEQY
>TRBJ1-1|TRBV9
ASSVDLSRRGTEAF
>TRBJ1-1|TRBV27
ASTRTGVNTEAF
>TRBJ1-3|TRBV19
ASSIEMAGSSSGNTIY
>TRBJ2-7|TRBV7-2
ASSLGGQPAYEQY
>TRBJ1-1|TRBV28
ASSAPGRANTEAF
>TRBJ1-1|TRBV5-4
ASSLRVEGVEAF
>TRBJ1-1|TRBV4-1
ASSQVPRGRGTEAF
>TRBJ2-1|TRBV5-1
ASSLQGSYNEQF
>TRBJ1-1|TRBV6-5
ASSGTGGITEAF
>TRBJ2-3|TRBV13
ASSLLGSGGTDTQY
>TRBJ1-3|TRBV28
ASRLPGQGRGNTIY
>TRBJ2-1|TRBV27
ASSLSWRLSYNEQF
>TRBJ1-4|TRBV19
ASSDDRGWTNEKLF
>TRBJ1-5|TRBV5-4
ASSLEGPRRNQPQH
>TRBJ1-6|TRBV5-5
ASEDSYNSPLH
>TRBJ2-2|TRBV27
ASSHFRPNRDYPSGTGELF
>TRBJ2-3|TRBV10-1
ASSEGLAGGSDTQY
>TRBJ2-1|TRBV10-3
AISDVVRGSDEQF
>TRBJ2-5|TRBV10-3
AISVQDSGEETQY
>TRBJ2-2|TRBV5-1
ASSLIAGSNTGELF
>TRBJ2-3|TRBV5-4
ASSSPGGRGTQY
>TRBJ2-1|TRBV6-6
ASSYGNSYNEQF
>TRBJ2-1|TRBV6-5
ASSRDSSYNEQF
>TRBJ1-2|TRBV19
ASIDDRLLYGYT
>TRBJ2-2|TRBV19
ASSIGLANTGELF
>TRBJ2-5|TRBV6-5
ASSTTGQGYETQY
>TRBJ1-1|TRBV19
ASSIYGQGSPIAF
>TRBJ1-3|TRBV7-2
ASSLKGSNTIY
>TRBJ1-3|TRBV11-2
ASSQTGTKLAGNTIY
>TRBJ1-6|TRBV7-2
ASNLGGGSPLH
>TRBJ2-2|TRBV9
ASSVGRVNTGELF
>TRBJ1-1|TRBV18
ASSPPNRAGNMNTEAF
>TRBJ1-3|TRBV5-1
ASSLSARFSGNTIY
>TRBJ1-2|TRBV6-1
ASSERQGSDGYT